Listed below are T cell receptor beta chains from one sample, sequenced in a study of blood T cells in healthy people across ages. TCRdb re-analysed the 5' RACE reads in MiXCR, keeping a single row per CDR3 protein. The sample records 600,000 to 850,000 distinct CDR3 sequences, approximately 39% being singletons. The sequenced material came from blood. These receptors were obtained from a woman aged 55-69 years in good health. CDR3s include the opening cysteine and the closing phenylalanine or tryptophan. Size is omitted from some rows. Given values are once, few, many or a class for expanded clones.

>TRBV15|TRBJ2-1|few
CATSRDLGRLEQFF
>TRBV12-3/TRBV12-4|TRBJ1-1|few
CASSLGPPMGTEAFF
>TRBV29-1|TRBJ1-2|many
CSVEGVQGSNYGYTF
>TRBV7-9|TRBJ2-3|NA
CASSLVGGSSTDTQYF
>TRBV4-2|TRBJ1-1|few
CASSQPDSPNTEAFF
>TRBV5-1|TRBJ2-7|many
CASSPPGDEQYF
>TRBV7-2|TRBJ2-7|few
CASSLDYGPSYEQYF
>TRBV20-1|TRBJ2-1|NA
CSAPTSSMGTVRVSYNEQFF
>TRBV2|TRBJ2-3|NA
CASSVRGQGDTQYF
>TRBV20-1|TRBJ2-5|once
CSASPASGGPKTQYF
>TRBV10-3|TRBJ2-7|many
CAISDLTTGGKGYEQYF
>TRBV6-2/TRBV6-3|TRBJ2-1|NA
CASSYLAGVYNEQFF
>TRBV7-9|TRBJ2-1|NA
CASSPASGRDEQFF
>TRBV7-2|TRBJ2-7|NA
CASSIRSGGNEQNF
>TRBV5-8|TRBJ2-3|NA
CASSLTAGKGTDTQYF